This T cell receptor beta chain was sequenced during a study of OX40 agonist ivuxolimab in advanced cancers. Data came from immunoSEQ multiplex PCR; TCRdb stores just in-frame clones and leaves some out. The sample lists 70,000 or so clones; about 93% were seen once. The CDR3 covers 15 residues. V shed 1 base and J shed 5 bases, with 12 bases lying between them. Germline V gene sequence: CDR1 SGHVS, CDR2 FNYEAQ. The gene calls are TRBV7-6 and TRBJ2-1; TRBD1 is a possible D gene (5 bases). The sequenced sample was CD4+ or CD8+ T cells sorted from blood, obtained in a trial of the OX40 agonist ivuxolimab. The receptor's source is an adult with an advanced solid tumor such as melanoma, head and neck, liver or kidney cancer. The CDR3 protein is CASSLGVGANNEQFF. Here the CDR3 DNA reads TGTGCCAGCAGCTTAGGGGTTGGGGCCAACAATGAGCAGTTCTTC. The complete variable domain, with remaining parts taken from reference TRBV7-6 and TRBJ2-1, reads GAGVSQSPRYKVTKRGQDVALRCDPISGHVSLYWYRQALGQGPEFLTYFNYEAQQDKSGLPNDRFSAERPEGSISTLTIQRTEQRDSAMYRCASSLGVGANNEQFFGPGTRLTVL.